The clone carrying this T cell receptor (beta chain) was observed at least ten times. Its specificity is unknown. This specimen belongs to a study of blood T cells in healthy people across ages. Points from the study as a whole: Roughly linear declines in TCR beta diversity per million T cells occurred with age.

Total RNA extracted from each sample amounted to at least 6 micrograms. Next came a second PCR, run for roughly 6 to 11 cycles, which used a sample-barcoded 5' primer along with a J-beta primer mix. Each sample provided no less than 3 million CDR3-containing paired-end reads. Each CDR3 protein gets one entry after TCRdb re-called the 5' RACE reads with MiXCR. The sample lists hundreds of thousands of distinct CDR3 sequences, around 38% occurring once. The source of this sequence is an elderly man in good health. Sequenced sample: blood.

This chain's CDR3 is CASSYRDSPLHF. In nucleotides, the CDR3 is TGTGCCAGCAGCTATAGGGATTCACCCCTCCACTTT. The gene calls are TRBV6-5 and TRBJ1-6; D gene unclear. V was cut by 6 bases and J by 8 bases, with 8 bases left in between. CDR1 and CDR2 (germline): MNHEY, SVGAGI. The CDR3 loop spans 12 amino acids.